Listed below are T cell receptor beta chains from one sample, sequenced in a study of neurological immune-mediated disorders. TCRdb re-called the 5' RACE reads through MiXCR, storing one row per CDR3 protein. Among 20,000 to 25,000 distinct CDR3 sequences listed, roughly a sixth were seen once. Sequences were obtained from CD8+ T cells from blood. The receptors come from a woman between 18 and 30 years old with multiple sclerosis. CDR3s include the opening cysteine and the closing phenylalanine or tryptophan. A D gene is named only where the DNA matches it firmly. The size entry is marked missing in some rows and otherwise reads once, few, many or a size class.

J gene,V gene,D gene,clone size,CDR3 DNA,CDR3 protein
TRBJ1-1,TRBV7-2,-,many,TGTGCCAGCAGCTTAGGAGGGACTTCGGCTGAAGCTTTCTTT,CASSLGGTSAEAFF
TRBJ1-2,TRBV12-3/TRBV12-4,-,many,TGTGCCAGCACCCCCGGCGGGGGCGGCTACACCTTC,CASTPGGGGYTF
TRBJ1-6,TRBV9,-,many,TGTGCCAGCAGCGTAGGAGGACAGTATAATTCACCCCTCCACTTT,CASSVGGQYNSPLHF
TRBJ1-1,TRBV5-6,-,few,TGTGCCAGCAGCCCGGTGACCGGGCGCTACACTGAAGCTTTCTTT,CASSPVTGRYTEAFF
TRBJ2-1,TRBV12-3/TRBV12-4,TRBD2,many,TGTGCCAGCAGTGCCACAAGGGGCGGGGGGGCCGCTGAGCAGTTCTTC,CASSATRGGGAAEQFF
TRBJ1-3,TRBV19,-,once,TGTGCCAGTAGTATTAGAGGTCTTGCAGGGGAATCCGGAAACACCATATATTTT,CASSIRGLAGESGNTIYF
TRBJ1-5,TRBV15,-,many,TGTGCCACCGCTTACGGGGGTCCTCAGCCCCAGCATTTT,CATAYGGPQPQHF
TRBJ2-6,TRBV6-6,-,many,TGTGCCAGCAGTTACTCGAGGGAAGGGGCTGGGGCCAACGTCCTGACTTTC,CASSYSREGAGANVLTF
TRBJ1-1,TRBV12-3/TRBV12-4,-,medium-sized,TGTGCCAGCAGTTTAGCTAAGGGTGGAGCTTTCTTT,CASSLAKGGAFF
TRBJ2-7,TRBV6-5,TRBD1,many,TGTGCCAGCAGTCCCTCGGGGTTGGGGGTCGGGACAGGGGGCTCCTACGAGCAGTACTTC,CASSPSGLGVGTGGSYEQYF
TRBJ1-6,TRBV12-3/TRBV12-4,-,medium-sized,TGTGCCAGCAGTCGGACAGAAAATAATTCACCCCTCCACTTT,CASSRTENNSPLHF
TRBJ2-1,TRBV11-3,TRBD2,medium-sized,TGTGCCAGCAGCCCTACTAGCGGAGACTACAATGAGCAGTTCTTC,CASSPTSGDYNEQFF
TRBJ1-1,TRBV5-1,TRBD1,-,TGCGCCAGCAGATATACCGGGACAGGTCTTGAAGCTCTCTTT,CASRYTGTGLEALF
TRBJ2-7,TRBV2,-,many,TGTGCCAGCAAACGAGACGGCAGGCTCTACGAGCAGTACTTC,CASKRDGRLYEQYF
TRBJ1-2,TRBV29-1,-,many,TGCAGCGTTGTGCACGACAGGTACTATGGCTACACCTTC,CSVVHDRYYGYTF
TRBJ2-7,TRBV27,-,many,TGTGCCAGCAGTCACTCGGGCTACGAGCAGTACTTC,CASSHSGYEQYF
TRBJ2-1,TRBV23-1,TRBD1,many,TGCGCCAGCAGTCGCCCCCCGGGGACAGGGCGCAATGAGCAGTTCTTC,CASSRPPGTGRNEQFF
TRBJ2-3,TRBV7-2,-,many,TGTGCCAGCAGCGGCGAGAGGAGGGTCACAGATACGCAGTATTTT,CASSGERRVTDTQYF
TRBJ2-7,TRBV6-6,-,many,TGTGCCAGCAGTTACTCGGGACGGACCTACGAGCAGTACTTC,CASSYSGRTYEQYF
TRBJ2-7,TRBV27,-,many,TGTGCCAGCAGTTCAGGGGATTCCTACGAGCAGTACTTC,CASSSGDSYEQYF
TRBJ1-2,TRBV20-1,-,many,TGCAGTGCTAGTTCCGACAGGAGCTATGGCTACACCTTC,CSASSDRSYGYTF
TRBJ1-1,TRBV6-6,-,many,TGTGCCAGCAGTTACCCCCAAGGACACCTAATGAAGAACACTGAAGCTTTCTTT,CASSYPQGHLMKNTEAFF
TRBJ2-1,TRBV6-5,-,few,TGTGCCAGCAGTACAACAGGGTTAGGCCACAATGAGCAGTTCTTC,CASSTTGLGHNEQFF
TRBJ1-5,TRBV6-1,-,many,TGTGCCAGCAGTGAAGAGATATACCGGGGAGTGCCCCAGCATTTT,CASSEEIYRGVPQHF
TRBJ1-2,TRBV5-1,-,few,TGCGCCAGCAGCCGAAGACAGGTCGGCTACACCTTC,CASSRRQVGYTF
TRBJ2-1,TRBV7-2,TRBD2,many,TGTGCCAGCAGCTTAAGCAGAAGCGGGGGGTCGGACAATGAGCAGTTCTTC,CASSLSRSGGSDNEQFF
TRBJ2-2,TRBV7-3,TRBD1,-,TGTGCCAGCAGCGGAAACAGGGGCGGCACCGGGGAGCTGTTTTTT,CASSGNRGGTGELFF
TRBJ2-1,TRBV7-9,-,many,TGTGCCAGCAGCGGGGCTCCTAATGAGCAGTTCTTC,CASSGAPNEQFF
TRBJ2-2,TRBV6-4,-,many,TGTGCCAGCAGTGAATACAGCTTCAACGGGGAGCTGTTTTTT,CASSEYSFNGELFF
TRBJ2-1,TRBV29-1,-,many,TGCAGCGTTGAACGGGTCCTACGGGGCAATGAGCAGTTCTTC,CSVERVLRGNEQFF
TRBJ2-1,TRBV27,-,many,TGTGCCAGCAGTTTAGGTGGAGTACGGGAGCAGTTCTTC,CASSLGGVREQFF
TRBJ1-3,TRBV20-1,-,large,TGCAGTGCTCTTTCCGGAAACACCATATATTTT,CSALSGNTIYF
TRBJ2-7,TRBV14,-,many,TGTGCCAGCAGCCAGACGGGCCGTTCCTACGAGCAGTACTTC,CASSQTGRSYEQYF
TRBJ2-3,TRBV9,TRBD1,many,TGTGCCAGCAGCGCCAGGACAGGGCCTAACACAGATACGCAGTATTTT,CASSARTGPNTDTQYF
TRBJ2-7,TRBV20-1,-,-,TGCAGTGCTAGAGAGGTCTACGAGCAGTACTTC,CSAREVYEQYF
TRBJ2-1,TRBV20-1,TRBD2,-,TGCAGTGCGGGGGGACTAGGGGAAAGGAGCTCCTACAATGAGCAGTTCTTC,CSAGGLGERSSYNEQFF
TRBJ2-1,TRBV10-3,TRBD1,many,TGTGCCATCAGCGAAGGGACAGAAGCGTTCAATGAGCAGTTCTTC,CAISEGTEAFNEQFF
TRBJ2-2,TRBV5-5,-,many,TGTGCCAGCAGCCTAAGACAGACGAACACCGGGGAGCTGTTTTTT,CASSLRQTNTGELFF
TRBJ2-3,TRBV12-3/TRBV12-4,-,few,TGTGCCAGCAGCCGAAGTGAAAGTCGCACAGATACGCAGTATTTT,CASSRSESRTDTQYF
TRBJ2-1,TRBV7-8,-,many,TGTGCCAGCAGCTTAGTGGGGACAAGTTACAATGAGCAGTTCTTC,CASSLVGTSYNEQFF
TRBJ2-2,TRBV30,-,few,TGTGCCCATACGGGGATCACGAACACCGGGGAGCTGTTTTTT,CAHTGITNTGELFF
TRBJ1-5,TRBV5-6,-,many,TGTGCCAGCAGCTCGTTCGGCCAGCCCCAGCATTTT,CASSSFGQPQHF
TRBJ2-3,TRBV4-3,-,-,TGCGCCAGCAGCCAATCCATGCGGGAACGCACAGATACGCAGTATTTT,CASSQSMRERTDTQYF
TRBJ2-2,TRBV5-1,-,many,TGCGCCAGCAGCTTGCCCAGGGATCACACCGGGGAGCTGTTTTTT,CASSLPRDHTGELFF
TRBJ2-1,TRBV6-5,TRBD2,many,TGTGCCAGCAGTTACTCGCTAGCGGGGGGTTGGCAGTTCTTC,CASSYSLAGGWQFF